The rows below give T cell receptor beta chains drawn from one sample of a study of blood T cell repertoires in COVID-19. The protocol was immunoSEQ multiplex PCR, while the TCRdb copy is restricted to in-frame clones and leaves out a portion. The data show fewer than 200,000 clones, more than 75% seen once. Sequencing input: peripheral blood. These receptors were obtained from a man in his forties with active or convalescent COVID-19. Each CDR3 is given with its conserved first and last residue. D genes are given only for firm matches. Some rows mark clone size as missing; the rest say once, few, many or name a class of expanded clone.

clone_size,d_call,v_call,j_call,cdr3_aa,cdr3_nt
.,.,TRBV5-6,TRBJ2-3,CASSILTTDTQYF,TGTGCCAGCAGCATACTGACAACGGATACGCAGTATTTT
.,.,TRBV19,TRBJ1-1,CASSIEGRWAFF,TGTGCCAGTAGTATCGAGGGTCGGTGGGCTTTCTTT
.,TRBD2,TRBV7-9,TRBJ2-5,CASSFGLAETQETQYF,TGTGCCAGCAGCTTCGGACTAGCGGAAACCCAAGAGACCCAGTACTTC
.,.,TRBV15,TRBJ1-2,CATSEWSGGRRDGYTF,TGTGCCACCAGCGAGTGGTCAGGAGGTAGGAGGGATGGCTACACCTTC
.,.,TRBV7-8,TRBJ1-1,CASNPERGLPLNTEAFF,TGTGCCAGCAACCCCGAAAGGGGTCTCCCCCTGAACACTGAAGCTTTCTTT
.,.,TRBV7-9,TRBJ2-7,CASSFGEAGEQYF,TGTGCCAGCAGCTTCGGGGAAGCCGGCGAGCAGTACTTC
.,TRBD1,TRBV5-6,TRBJ2-7,CASSSGTGGSEQYF,TGTGCCAGCAGCTCCGGGACAGGGGGCTCCGAGCAGTACTTC
.,TRBD2,TRBV7-3,TRBJ2-5,CASSLTGRRRGAVGETQYF,TGTGCCAGCAGCTTAACGGGGCGGAGGCGGGGGGCCGTCGGAGAGACCCAGTACTTC
.,TRBD1,TRBV7-9,TRBJ2-3,CASSKTGLSTDTQYF,TGTGCCAGCAGTAAGACAGGGTTGAGCACAGATACGCAGTATTTT
few,.,TRBV7-6,TRBJ2-2,CASSAETDIGELFF,TGTGCCAGCAGCGCGGAGACAGACATCGGGGAGCTGTTTTTT
.,.,TRBV19,TRBJ2-5,CASSSPAGETQYF,TGTGCCAGTAGTAGTCCCGCAGGGGAGACCCAGTACTTC
.,.,TRBV28,TRBJ2-7,CASSSVSRGYEQYF,TGTGCCAGCAGTTCAGTTTCTAGGGGCTACGAGCAGTACTTC
.,TRBD2,TRBV13,TRBJ2-1,CASSSRWTRGNPHNEQFF,TGTGCCAGCAGCTCCCGTTGGACGCGGGGGAACCCCCACAATGAGCAGTTCTTC
.,TRBD1,TRBV27,TRBJ1-6,CASTPTGFLTPLHF,TGTGCCAGCACTCCGACAGGGTTCTTGACACCCCTCCACTTT
.,TRBD2,TRBV7-9,TRBJ2-3,CASSLLAGGPAADTQYF,TGTGCCAGCAGCTTACTAGCGGGGGGGCCTGCTGCAGATACGCAGTATTTT
.,.,TRBV3-1/TRBV3-2,TRBJ1-5,CASSQVGGGEGNQPQHF,TGTGCCAGCAGCCAAGTGGGGGGGGGAGAAGGCAATCAGCCCCAGCATTTT
.,.,TRBV2,TRBJ2-2,CASSEGARELFF,TGTGCCAGCAGTGAAGGGGCCAGGGAGCTGTTTTTT
.,TRBD1,TRBV15,TRBJ1-2,CATSDRTGVAYGYTF,TGTGCCACCAGCGATCGGACAGGGGTAGCCTATGGCTACACCTTC
.,.,TRBV2,TRBJ1-4,CASSDQTFNEKLFF,TGTGCCAGCAGTGACCAGACTTTTAATGAAAAACTGTTTTTT
.,.,TRBV6-5,TRBJ2-2,CASSYSTLGTGELFF,TGTGCCAGCAGTTACAGTACCCTCGGTACCGGGGAGCTGTTTTTT
.,TRBD2,TRBV7-3,TRBJ2-5,CASSSQGLAGGPFQYF,TGTGCCAGCAGCTCCCAAGGACTAGCGGGGGGCCCCTTCCAGTACTTC
.,TRBD1,TRBV28,TRBJ1-2,CASKDRGTYGYTF,TGTGCCAGCAAGGACAGGGGGACCTATGGCTACACCTTC
.,.,TRBV6-1,TRBJ2-2,CASSESDTGYTGELFF,TGTGCCAGCAGTGAATCTGATACAGGGTACACCGGGGAGCTGTTTTTT